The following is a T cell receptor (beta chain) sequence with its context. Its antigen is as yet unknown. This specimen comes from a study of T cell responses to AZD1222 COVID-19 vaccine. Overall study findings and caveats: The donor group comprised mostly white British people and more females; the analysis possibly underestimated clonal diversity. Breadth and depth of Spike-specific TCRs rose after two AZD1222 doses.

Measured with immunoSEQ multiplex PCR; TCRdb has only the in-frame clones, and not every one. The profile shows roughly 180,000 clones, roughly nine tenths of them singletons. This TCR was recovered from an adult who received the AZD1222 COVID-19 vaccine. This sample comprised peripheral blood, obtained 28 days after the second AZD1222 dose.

The CDR3 sequence is CASSLTSGTGDQPQHF. Written as DNA, the CDR3 is TGTGCCAGCAGCTTAACTTCCGGGACAGGGGATCAGCCCCAGCATTTT. The chain uses TRBV7-6 and TRBJ1-5; 10 bases agree with TRBD1. The germline gives CDR1 SGHVS, CDR2 FNYEAQ. V was pared by 2 bases and J by 5 bases, with 6 bases of the junction left unmatched. The CDR3 has 16 residues.